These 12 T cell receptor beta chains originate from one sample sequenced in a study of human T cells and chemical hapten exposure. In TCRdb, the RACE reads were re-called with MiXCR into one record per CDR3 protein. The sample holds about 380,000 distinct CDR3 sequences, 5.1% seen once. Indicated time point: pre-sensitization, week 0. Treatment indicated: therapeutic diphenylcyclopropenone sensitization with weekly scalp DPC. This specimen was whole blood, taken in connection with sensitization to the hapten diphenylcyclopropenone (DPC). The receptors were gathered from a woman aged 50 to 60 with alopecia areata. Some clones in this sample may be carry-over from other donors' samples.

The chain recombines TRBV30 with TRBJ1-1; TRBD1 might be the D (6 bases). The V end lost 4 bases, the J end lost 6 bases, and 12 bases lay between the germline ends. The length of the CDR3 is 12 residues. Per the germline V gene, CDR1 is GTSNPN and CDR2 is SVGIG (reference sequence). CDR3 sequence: CAWKWGGSEAFF. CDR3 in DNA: TGTGCCTGGAAGTGGGGGGGCTCTGAAGCTTTCTTT.

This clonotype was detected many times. The CDR3 reads CASSQYSEQYF. As DNA, the CDR3 is TGTGCCAGCAGCCAGTATAGCGAGCAGTACTTC. The chain uses TRBV3-1 and TRBJ2-7; D is unclear. Germline V gene sequence: CDR1 LGHDT, CDR2 YNNKEL (reference sequence). V was pared by 3 bases and J by 6 bases, with 6 bases between. The CDR3 extends over 11 amino acids.

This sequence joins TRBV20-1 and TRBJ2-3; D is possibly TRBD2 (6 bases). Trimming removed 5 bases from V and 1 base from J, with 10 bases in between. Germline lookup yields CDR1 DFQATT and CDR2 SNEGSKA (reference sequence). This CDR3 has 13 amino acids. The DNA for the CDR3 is TGCAGTGCTCGGGACTGGGGCACAGATACGCAGTATTTT. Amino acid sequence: CSARDWGTDTQYF.

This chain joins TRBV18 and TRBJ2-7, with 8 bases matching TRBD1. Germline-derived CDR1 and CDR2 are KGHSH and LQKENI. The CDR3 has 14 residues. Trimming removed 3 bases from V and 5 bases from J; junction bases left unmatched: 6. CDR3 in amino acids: CASSPRTGFNEQYF. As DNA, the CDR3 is TGTGCCAGCTCACCCAGGACAGGGTTCAACGAGCAGTACTTC.

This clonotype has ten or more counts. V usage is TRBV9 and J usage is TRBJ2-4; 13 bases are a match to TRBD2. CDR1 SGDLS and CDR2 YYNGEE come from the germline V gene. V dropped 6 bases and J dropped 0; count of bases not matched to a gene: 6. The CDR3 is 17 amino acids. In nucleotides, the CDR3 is TGTGCCAGCACACTAGCGGGAGGGGCAGGAGCCAAAAACATTCAGTACTTC. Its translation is CASTLAGGAGAKNIQYF.

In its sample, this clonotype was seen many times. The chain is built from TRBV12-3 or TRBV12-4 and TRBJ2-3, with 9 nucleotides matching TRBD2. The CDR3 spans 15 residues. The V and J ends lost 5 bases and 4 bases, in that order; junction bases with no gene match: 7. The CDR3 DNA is TGTGCCAGCAGTCTGCTAGCGGGGATCGCAGATACGCAGTATTTT. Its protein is CASSLLAGIADTQYF.

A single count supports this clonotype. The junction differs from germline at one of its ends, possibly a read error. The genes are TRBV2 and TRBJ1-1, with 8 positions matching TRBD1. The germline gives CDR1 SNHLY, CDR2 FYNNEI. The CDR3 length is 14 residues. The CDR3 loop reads CANSEVDRDTEAFF. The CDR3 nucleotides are TGTGCCAACAGTGAAGTGGACAGGGACACTGAAGCTTTCTTT.

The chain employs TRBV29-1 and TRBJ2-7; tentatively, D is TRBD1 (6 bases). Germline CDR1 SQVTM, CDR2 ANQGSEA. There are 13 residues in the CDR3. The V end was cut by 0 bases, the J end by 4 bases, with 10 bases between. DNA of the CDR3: TGCAGCGTTGAAGAGGGGGACATTTACGAGCAGTACTTC. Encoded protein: CSVEEGDIYEQYF.

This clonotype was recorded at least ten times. CDR3 in amino acids: CASTLLPGGKDTQYF. The CDR3 DNA reads TGTGCCAGCACTTTACTTCCGGGGGGTAAAGATACGCAGTATTTT. The chain combines TRBV6-5 with TRBJ2-3, with TRBD2 matching over 7 bases. Germline trimming cut 7 bases from V and 5 bases from J; bases unmatched to any gene: 12. Germline CDR1 and CDR2: MNHEY and SVGAGI. The length of the CDR3 is 15 residues.

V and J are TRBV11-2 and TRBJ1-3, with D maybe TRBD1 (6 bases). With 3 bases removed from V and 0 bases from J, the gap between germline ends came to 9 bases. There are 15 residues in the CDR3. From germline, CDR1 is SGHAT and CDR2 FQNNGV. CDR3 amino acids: CASSFGQHSGNTIYF. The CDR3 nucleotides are TGTGCCAGCAGCTTCGGACAGCACTCTGGAAACACCATATATTTT.

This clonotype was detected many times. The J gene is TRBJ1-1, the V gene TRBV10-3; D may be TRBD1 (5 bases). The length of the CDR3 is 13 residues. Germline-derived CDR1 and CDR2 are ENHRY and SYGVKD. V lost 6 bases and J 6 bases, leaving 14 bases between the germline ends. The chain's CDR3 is CAIRLTTVSEAFF. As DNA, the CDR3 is TGTGCCATCAGGCTAACGACAGTCTCTGAAGCTTTCTTT.

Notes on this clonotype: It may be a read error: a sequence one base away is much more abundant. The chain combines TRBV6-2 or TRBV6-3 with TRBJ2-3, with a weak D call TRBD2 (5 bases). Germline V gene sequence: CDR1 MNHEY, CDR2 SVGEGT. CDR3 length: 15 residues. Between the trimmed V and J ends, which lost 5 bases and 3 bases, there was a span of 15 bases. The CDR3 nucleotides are TGTGCCAGCAGTCCGGGATGCAGGATTACAGATACGCAGTATTTT. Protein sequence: CASSPGCRITDTQYF.